Here is one T cell receptor beta chain with its context. The antigen is unknown. This entry belongs to a study of T-cell memory formation after mild COVID-19. Germline values: CDR1 MNHEY, CDR2 SVGEGT. The CDR3 loop spans 14 amino acids. Trimming took 10 bases from V and 5 from J, leaving 18 bases between them. TCRdb re-called the 5' RACE reads through MiXCR, storing one row per CDR3 protein. The top ten clones hold roughly 3.8% of a sample with 150,000 to 200,000 distinct CDR3 sequences, around a tenth of them seen once. Study outcomes and limitations: Second-wave clones that peaked on day 37 lacked confirmed SARS-CoV-2 specificity. Prior to infection, memory already included some responding clones, suggesting cross-reactive memory joined.

The chain links TRBV6-2 or TRBV6-3 to TRBJ1-5; D remains ambiguous. Sequencing input: PBMCs or a T cell subset sorted from them (not recorded which). The TCR comes from a man in his late teens or twenties who had mild COVID-19 (a few samples of this study predate the infection). Cell type and time point are not known. CDR3: CATATSQIYQPQHF. The CDR3 DNA reads TGTGCCACGGCGACCTCACAGATTTATCAGCCCCAGCATTTT.